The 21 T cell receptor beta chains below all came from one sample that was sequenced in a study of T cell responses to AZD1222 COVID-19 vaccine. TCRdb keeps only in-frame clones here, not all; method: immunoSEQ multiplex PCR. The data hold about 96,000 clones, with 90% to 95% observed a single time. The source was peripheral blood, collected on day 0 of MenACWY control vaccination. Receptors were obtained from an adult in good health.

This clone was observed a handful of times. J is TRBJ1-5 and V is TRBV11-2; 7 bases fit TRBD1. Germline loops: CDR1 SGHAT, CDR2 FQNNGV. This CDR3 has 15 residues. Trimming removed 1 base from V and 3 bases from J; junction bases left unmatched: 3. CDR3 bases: TGTGCCAGCAGCTTAGGGGACAGCAACAATCAGCCCCAGCATTTT. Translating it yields CASSLGDSNNQPQHF.

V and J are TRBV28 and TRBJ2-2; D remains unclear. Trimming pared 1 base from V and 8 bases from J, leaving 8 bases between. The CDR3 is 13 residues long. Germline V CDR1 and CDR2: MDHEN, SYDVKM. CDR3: CASSLLGSGELFF. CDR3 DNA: TGTGCCAGCAGTTTATTGGGGTCGGGGGAGCTGTTTTTT. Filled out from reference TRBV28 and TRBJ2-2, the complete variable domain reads DVKVTQSSRYLVKRTGEKVFLECVQDMDHENMFWYRQDPGLGLRLIYFSYDVKMKEKGDIPEGYSVSREKKERFSLILESASTNQTSMYLCASSLLGSGELFFGEGSRLTVL.

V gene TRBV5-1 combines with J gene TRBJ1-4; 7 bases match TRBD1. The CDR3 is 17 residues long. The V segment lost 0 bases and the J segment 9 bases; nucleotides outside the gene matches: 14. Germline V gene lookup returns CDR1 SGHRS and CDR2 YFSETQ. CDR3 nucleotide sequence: TGCGCCAGCAGCTTGGCCGTACAGGGGAAGGCGGCGAAAAAACTGTTTTTT. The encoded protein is CASSLAVQGKAAKKLFF.

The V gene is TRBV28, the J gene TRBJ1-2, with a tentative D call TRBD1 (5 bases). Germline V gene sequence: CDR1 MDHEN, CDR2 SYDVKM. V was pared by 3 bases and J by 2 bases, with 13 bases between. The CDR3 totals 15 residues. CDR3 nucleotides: TGTGCCAGCAGTTTTGGGGACCGACGAAACTATGGCTACACCTTC. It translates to CASSFGDRRNYGYTF.

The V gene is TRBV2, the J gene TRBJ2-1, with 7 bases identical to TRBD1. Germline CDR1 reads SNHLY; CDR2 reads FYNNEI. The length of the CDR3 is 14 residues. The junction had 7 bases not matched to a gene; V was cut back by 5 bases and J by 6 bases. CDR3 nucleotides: TGTGCCAGCAGTCCCCGGACAGGCTCCAATGAGCAGTTCTTC. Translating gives CASSPRTGSNEQFF.

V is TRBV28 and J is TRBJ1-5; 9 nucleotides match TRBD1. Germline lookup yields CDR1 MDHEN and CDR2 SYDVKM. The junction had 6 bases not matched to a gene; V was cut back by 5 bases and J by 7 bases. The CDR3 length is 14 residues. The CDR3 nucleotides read TGTGCCAGCAGTCTGACAGGGGGGAGACAGCCCCAGCATTTT. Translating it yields CASSLTGGRQPQHF.

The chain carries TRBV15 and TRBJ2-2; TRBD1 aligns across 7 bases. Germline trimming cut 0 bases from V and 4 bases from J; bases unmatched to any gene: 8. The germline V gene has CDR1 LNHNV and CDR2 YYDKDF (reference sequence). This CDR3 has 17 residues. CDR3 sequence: CATSRDLTGASTGELFF. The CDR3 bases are TGTGCCACCAGCAGAGATCTTACAGGGGCGTCCACCGGGGAGCTGTTTTTT.

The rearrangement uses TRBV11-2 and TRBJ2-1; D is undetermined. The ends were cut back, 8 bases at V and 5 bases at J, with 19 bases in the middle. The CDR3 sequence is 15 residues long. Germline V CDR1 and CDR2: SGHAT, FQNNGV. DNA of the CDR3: TGTGCCAGCCACTTGGAGCAACTAAGCCACAATGAGCAGTTCTTC. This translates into CASHLEQLSHNEQFF.

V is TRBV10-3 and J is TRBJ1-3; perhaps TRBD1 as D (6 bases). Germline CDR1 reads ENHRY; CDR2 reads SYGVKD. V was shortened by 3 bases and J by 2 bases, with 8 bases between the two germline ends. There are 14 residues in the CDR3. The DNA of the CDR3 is TGTGCCATCAGTGAACAGGGTACTGGAAACACCATATATTTT. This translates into CAISEQGTGNTIYF.

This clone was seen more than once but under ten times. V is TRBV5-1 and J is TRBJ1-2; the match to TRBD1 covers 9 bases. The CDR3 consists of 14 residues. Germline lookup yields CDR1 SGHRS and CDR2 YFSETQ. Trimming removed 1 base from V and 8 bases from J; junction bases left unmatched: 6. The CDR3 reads CASSLTGTGYGYTF. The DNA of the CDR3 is TGCGCCAGCAGCTTGACCGGGACAGGGTACGGCTACACCTTC.

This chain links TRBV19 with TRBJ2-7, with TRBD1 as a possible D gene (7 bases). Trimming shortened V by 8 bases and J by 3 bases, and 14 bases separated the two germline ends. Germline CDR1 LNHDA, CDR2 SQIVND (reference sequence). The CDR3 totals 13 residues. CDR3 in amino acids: CASGGTEIYEQYF. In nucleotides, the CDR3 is TGTGCCAGTGGCGGGACAGAAATCTACGAGCAGTACTTC.

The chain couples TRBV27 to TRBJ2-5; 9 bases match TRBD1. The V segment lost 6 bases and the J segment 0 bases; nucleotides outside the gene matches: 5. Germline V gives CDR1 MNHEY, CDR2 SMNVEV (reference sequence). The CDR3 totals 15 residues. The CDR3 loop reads CASSPGTGYQETQYF. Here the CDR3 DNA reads TGTGCCAGCAGCCCCGGGACAGGGTACCAAGAGACCCAGTACTTC.

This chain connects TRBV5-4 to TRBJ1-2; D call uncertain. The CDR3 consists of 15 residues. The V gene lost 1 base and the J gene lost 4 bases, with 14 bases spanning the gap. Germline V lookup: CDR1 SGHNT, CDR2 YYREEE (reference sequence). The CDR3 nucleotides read TGTGCCAGCAGCTTGAATTGGCAGTCTCTCTATGGCTACACCTTC. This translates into CASSLNWQSLYGYTF.

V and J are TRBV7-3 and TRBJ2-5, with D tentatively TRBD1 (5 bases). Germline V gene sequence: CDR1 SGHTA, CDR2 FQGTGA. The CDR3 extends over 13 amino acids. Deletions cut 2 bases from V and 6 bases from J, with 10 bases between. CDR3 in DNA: TGTGCCAGCAGCTTAGCAGGGCAAAAGACCCAGTACTTC. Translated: CASSLAGQKTQYF.

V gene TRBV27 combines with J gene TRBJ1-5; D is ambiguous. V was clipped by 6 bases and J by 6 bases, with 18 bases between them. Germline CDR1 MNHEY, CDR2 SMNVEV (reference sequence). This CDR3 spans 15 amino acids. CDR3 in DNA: TGTGCCAGCAGCCCTAAACCTCTTAACGGTCAGCCCCAGCATTTT. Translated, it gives CASSPKPLNGQPQHF.

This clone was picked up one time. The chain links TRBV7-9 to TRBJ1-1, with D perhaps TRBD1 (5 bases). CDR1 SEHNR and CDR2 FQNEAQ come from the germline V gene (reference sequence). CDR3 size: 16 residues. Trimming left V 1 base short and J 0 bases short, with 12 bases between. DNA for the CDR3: TGTGCCAGCAGCTTAGGGGCAGGGCTGATGAACACTGAAGCTTTCTTT. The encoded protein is CASSLGAGLMNTEAFF.

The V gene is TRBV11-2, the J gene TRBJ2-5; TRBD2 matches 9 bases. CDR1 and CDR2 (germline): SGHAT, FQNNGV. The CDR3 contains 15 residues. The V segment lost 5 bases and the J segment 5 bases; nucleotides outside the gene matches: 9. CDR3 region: CASSTRLAVFETQYF. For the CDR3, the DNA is TGTGCCAGCAGCACCCGACTAGCGGTTTTTGAGACCCAGTACTTC.

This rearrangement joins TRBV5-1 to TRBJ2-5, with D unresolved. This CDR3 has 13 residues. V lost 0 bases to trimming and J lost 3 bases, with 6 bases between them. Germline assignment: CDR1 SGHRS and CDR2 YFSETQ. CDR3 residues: CASSLGSEETQYF. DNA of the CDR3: TGCGCCAGCAGCTTGGGGTCAGAAGAGACCCAGTACTTC.

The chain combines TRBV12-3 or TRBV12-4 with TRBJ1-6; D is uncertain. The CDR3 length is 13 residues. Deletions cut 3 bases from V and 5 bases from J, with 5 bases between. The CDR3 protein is CASSFGDNSPLHF. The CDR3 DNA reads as TGTGCCAGCAGTTTTGGCGATAATTCACCCCTCCACTTT.

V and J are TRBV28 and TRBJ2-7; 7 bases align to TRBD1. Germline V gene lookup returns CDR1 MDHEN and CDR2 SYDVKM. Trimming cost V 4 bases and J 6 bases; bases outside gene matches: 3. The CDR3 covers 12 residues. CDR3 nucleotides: TGTGCCAGCAGTTCCGGGACAGCCGAGCAGTACTTC. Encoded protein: CASSSGTAEQYF.

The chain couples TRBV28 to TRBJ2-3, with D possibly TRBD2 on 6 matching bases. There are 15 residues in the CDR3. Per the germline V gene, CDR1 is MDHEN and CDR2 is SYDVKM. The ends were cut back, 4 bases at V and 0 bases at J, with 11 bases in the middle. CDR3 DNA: TGTGCCAGCAGTTCAGCGGGTGCTAGCACAGATACGCAGTATTTT. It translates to CASSSAGASTDTQYF.